These T cell receptor beta chains were read from a single sample in a study of response to subunit inactivated influenza vaccine. One entry per CDR3 protein results from TCRdb running MiXCR on the RT-PCR reads. The top ten hold about 7.8% of the sample, which has about 240,000 distinct CDR3 sequences, 12% seen once. The specimen comprised non-naive T cells sorted from PBMCs, sampled around two weeks before vaccination. The receptors come from a man in his fifties who received an inactivated influenza vaccine. Both conserved end residues are trimmed from each CDR3.

CDR3 protein	V gene
ASSQLAEWITDTQY	TRBV12-3/TRBV12-4
ASSEGTGSSYEQY	TRBV2
ASSLEGSPLH	TRBV5-1
ASSRKAQGDGANVLT	TRBV5-1
ASSLASGELF	TRBV7-8
ASSQEVGTSGNEQF	TRBV4-3
ASSPQIIRLADSTGELF	TRBV4-1
ASKYPGTDYGYT	TRBV28
ASSLRVGGGLYEQY	TRBV4-1
SARGGGEGSSYEQY	TRBV20-1
ASSLQGGRDGELF	TRBV27
ASSQERLAVDTQY	TRBV4-3
CASGTSGGRNGELF	TRBV20-1
ASSLGSQETQY	TRBV5-1
ASSVTRGEQF	TRBV2
ATSSLGTGKQH	TRBV15
ASSLDGRGRWELF	TRBV7-2
ASSSTGGQSSGANVLT	TRBV5-1
ASSLYPSGAYNEQF	TRBV28
SARDRGLEKANEQF	TRBV20-1
SAQSGQGKNYGYT	TRBV20-1
ASSLRGADGNEQF	TRBV7-2
ASRGVGYNEQF	TRBV25-1
ASSRDSPYRGTGELF	TRBV19
ASSKQGVNSYNEQF	TRBV7-2
ASSRDISTNYGYT	TRBV5-1
ASSPRTSGSHVEQF	TRBV7-2
ASSNRGPLH	TRBV3-1
SVMSANTEAF	TRBV29-1
SARWGVRTDTQY	TRBV29-1
ASSFAGLGNQPQH	TRBV12-3/TRBV12-4
ASSISGRDNSPLH	TRBV19
SARVTGTEEQY	TRBV20-1
ASSVGLAGAYNEQF	TRBV9
ASSHAGLAEETQY	TRBV5-6
SATRWDSSYEQY	TRBV20-1
ASRQGTASYEQY	TRBV6-1
ASSQIIWDRQETQY	TRBV7-9
ASKLTFQGHTEAF	TRBV6-2/TRBV6-3
ASSDGGGVEQF	TRBV2
ASSSTRTSGAYEQY	TRBV12-3/TRBV12-4
ASSGDSRGAQY	TRBV27
ASSQDWVGNQETQY	TRBV3-1
ASSLLGAYTGELF	TRBV12-3/TRBV12-4
ASSGEGRRTDTQY	TRBV2
ASSLEPALNYEQY	TRBV7-8
ASSRTDGGADTQY	TRBV6-4
ASSHLGGMQTQY	TRBV7-2
ASSGGGLSTDTQY	TRBV9
ASSPPSGRYNEQY	TRBV18
TILAGWGSSYNEQF	TRBV20-1